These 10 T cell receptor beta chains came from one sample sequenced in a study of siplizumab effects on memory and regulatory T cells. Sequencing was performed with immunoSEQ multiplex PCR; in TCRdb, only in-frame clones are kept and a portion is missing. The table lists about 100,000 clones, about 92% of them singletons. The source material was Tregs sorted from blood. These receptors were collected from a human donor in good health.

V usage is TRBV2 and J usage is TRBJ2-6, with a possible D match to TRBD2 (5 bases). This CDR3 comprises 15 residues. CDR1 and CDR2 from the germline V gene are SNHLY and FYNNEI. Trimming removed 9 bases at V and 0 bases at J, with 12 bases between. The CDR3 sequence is CARGDRGSGANVLTF. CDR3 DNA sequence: TGTGCCAGGGGAGATCGGGGCTCTGGGGCCAACGTCCTGACTTTC.

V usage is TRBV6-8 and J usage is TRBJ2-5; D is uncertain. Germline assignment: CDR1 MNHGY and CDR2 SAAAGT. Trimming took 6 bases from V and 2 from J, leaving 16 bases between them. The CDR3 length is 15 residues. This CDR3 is CASRQGPTAQETQYF. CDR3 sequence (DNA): TGTGCCAGCAGGCAAGGCCCCACAGCGCAAGAGACCCAGTACTTC.

In nucleotides, the CDR3 is TGCGCCAGCAGCTTTCAGGGCAAGGGCGAACCCCTCCACTTT. Translation: CASSFQGKGEPLHF. The chain has TRBV5-1 and TRBJ1-6; possibly TRBD1 for D (5 bases). V was trimmed by 2 bases and J by 12 bases, leaving 15 bases between them. Per germline, CDR1 SGHRS and CDR2 YFSETQ. The CDR3 has 14 amino acids.

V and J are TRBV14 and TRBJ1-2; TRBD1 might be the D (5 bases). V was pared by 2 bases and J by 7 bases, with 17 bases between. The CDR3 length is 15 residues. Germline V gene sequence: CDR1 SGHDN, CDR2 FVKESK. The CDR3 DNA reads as TGTGCCAGCAGCCAAATAGGCGCAGGGAGACCTGGCTACACCTTC. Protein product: CASSQIGAGRPGYTF.

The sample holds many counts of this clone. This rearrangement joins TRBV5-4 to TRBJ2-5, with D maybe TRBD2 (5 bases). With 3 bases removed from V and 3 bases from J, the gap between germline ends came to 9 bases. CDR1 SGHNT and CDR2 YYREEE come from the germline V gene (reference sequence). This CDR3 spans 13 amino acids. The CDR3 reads CASSSGLEETQYF. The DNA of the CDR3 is TGTGCCAGCAGCTCAGGACTGGAAGAGACCCAGTACTTC.

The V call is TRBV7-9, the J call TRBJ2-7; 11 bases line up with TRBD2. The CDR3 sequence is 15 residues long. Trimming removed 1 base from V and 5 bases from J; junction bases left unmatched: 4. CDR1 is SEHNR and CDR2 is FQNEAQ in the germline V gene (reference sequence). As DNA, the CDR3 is TGTGCCAGCAGCTTAGTAGCGGGAGGGACCCACGAGCAGTACTTC. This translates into CASSLVAGGTHEQYF.

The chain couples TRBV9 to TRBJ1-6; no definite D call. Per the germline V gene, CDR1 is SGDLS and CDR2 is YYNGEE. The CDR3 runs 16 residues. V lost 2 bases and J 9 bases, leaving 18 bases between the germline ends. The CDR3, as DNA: TGTGCCAGCAGCGTGGAAGGAGTTGGCGGTAGTTCACCCCTCCACTTT. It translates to CASSVEGVGGSSPLHF. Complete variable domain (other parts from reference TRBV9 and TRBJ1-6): DSGVTQTPKHLITATGQRVTLRCSPRSGDLSVYWYQQSLDQGLQFLIQYYNGEERAKGNILERFSAQQFPDLHSELNLSSLELGDSALYFCASSVEGVGGSSPLHFGNGTRLTVT.

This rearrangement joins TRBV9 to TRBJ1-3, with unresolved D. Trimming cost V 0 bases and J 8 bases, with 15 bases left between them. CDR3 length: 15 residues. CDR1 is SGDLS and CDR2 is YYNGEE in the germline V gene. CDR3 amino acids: CASSVDSRVVDTIYF. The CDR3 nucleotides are TGTGCCAGCAGCGTAGATTCTCGGGTAGTAGACACCATATATTTT.

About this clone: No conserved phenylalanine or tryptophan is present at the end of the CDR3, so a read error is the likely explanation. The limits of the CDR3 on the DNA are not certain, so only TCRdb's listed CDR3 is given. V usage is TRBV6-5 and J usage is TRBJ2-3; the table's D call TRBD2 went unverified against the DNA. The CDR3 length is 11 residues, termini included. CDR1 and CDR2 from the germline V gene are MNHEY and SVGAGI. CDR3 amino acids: CASSHTSTLTL.

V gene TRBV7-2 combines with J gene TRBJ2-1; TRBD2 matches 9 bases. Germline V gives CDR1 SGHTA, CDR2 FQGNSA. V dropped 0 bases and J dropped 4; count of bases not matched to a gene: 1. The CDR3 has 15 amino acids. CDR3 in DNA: TGTGCCAGCAGCTTAGCTGCGGGAGGGTACAATGAGCAGTTCTTC. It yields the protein CASSLAAGGYNEQFF.